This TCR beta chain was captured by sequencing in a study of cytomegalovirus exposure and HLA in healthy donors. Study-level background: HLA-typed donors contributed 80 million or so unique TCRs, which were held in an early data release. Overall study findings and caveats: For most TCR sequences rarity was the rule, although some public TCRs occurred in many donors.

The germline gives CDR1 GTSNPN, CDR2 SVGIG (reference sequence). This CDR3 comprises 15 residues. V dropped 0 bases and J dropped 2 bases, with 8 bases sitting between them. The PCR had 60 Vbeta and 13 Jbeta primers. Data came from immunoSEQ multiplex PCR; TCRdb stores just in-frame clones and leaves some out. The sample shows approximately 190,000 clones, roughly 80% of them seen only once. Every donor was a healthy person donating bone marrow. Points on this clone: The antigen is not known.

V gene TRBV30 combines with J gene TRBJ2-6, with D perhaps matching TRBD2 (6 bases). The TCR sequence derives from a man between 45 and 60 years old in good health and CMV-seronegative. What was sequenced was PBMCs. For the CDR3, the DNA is TGTGCCTGGAGTGTACCGGGGGCTGGGGCCAACGTCCTGACTTTC. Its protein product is CAWSVPGAGANVLTF.